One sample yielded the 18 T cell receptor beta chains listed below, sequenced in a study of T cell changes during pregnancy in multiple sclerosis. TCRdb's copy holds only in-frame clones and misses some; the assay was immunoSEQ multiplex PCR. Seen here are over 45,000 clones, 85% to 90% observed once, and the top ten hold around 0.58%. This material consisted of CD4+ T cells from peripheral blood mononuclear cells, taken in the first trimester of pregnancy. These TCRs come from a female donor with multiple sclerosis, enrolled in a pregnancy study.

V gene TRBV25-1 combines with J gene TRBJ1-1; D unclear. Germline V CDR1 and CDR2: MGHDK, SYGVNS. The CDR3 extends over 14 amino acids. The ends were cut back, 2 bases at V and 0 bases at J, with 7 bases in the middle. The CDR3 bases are TGTGCCAGCAGTGAAGGCGGGCTGAACACTGAAGCTTTCTTT. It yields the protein CASSEGGLNTEAFF.

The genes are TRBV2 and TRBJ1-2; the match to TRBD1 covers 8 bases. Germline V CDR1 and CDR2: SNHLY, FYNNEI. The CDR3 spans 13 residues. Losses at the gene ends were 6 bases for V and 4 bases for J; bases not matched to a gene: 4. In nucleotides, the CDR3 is TGTGCCAGCAGCAGGACAGGGACCTATGGCTACACCTTC. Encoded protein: CASSRTGTYGYTF. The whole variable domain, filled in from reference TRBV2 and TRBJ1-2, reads EPEVTQTPSHQVTQMGQEVILRCVPISNHLYFYWYRQILGQKVEFLVSFYNNEISEKSEIFDDQFSVERPDGSNFTLKIRSTKLEDSAMYFCASSRTGTYGYTFGSGTRLTVV.

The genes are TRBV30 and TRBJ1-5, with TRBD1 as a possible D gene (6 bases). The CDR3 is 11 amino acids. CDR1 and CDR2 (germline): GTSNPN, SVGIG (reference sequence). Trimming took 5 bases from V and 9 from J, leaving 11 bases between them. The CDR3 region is CAWGEGGPQHF. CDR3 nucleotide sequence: TGTGCCTGGGGGGAGGGGGGGCCCCAGCATTTT.

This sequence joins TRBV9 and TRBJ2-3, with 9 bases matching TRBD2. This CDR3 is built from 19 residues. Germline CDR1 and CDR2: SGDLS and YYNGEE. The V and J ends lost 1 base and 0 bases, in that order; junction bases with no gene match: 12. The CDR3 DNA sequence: TGTGCCAGCAGCGTACTGGCGGGAGGGATGCGGTCTAGCACAGATACGCAGTATTTT. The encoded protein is CASSVLAGGMRSSTDTQYF. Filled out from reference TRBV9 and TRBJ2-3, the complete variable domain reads DSGVTQTPKHLITATGQRVTLRCSPRSGDLSVYWYQQSLDQGLQFLIQYYNGEERAKGNILERFSAQQFPDLHSELNLSSLELGDSALYFCASSVLAGGMRSSTDTQYFGPGTRLTVL.

The CDR3 coding sequence is TGTGCCAGCAGCTCAGGGTTCGAGCAGTACTTC. Translating it yields CASSSGFEQYF. This rearrangement joins TRBV5-6 to TRBJ2-7; D is perhaps TRBD1 (5 bases). V was trimmed by 3 bases and J by 6 bases, leaving 7 bases between them. The V gene's germline CDR1 is SGHDT and CDR2 YYEEEE. The CDR3 loop spans 11 amino acids. The variable domain in full, with the rest retrieved from reference TRBV5-6 and TRBJ2-7, is DAGVTQSPTHLIKTRGQQVTLRCSPKSGHDTVSWYQQALGQGPQFIFQYYEEEERQRGNFPDRFSGHQFPNYSSELNVNALLLGDSALYLCASSSGFEQYFGPGTRLTVT.

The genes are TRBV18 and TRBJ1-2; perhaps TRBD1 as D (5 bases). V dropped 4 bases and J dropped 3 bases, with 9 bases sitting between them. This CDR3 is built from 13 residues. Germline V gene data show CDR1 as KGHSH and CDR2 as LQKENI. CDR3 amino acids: CASSLGQDYGYTF. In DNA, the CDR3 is TGTGCCAGCTCACTAGGACAAGACTATGGCTACACCTTC.

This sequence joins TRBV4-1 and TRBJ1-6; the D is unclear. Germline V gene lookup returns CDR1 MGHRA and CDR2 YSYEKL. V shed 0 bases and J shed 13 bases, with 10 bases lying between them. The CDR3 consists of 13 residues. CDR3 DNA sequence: TGCGCCAGCAGCCAAGATCGGGGATCCCCCCTCCACTTT. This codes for CASSQDRGSPLHF.

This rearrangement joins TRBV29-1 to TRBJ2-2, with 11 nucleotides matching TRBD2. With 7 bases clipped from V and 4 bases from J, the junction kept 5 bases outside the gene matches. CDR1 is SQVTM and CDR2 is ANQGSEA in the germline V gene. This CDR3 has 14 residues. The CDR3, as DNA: TGCAGCGCGCGAGGACTAGCGGGCACCGGGGAGCTGTTTTTT. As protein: CSARGLAGTGELFF.

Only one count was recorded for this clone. The CDR3 sequence: CASSTTGYNEQFF. The DNA for the CDR3 is TGTGCCAGCAGTACTACAGGGTACAATGAGCAGTTCTTC. The chain has TRBV2 and TRBJ2-1, with TRBD1 as a possible D gene (6 bases). From germline, CDR1 is SNHLY and CDR2 FYNNEI. This CDR3 contains 13 residues. V was pared by 5 bases and J by 4 bases, with 9 bases between.

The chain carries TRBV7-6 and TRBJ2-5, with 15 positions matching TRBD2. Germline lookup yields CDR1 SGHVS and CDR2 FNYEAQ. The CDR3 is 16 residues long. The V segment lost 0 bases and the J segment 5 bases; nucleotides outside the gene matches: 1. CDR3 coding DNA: TGTGCCAGCAGCTTAGCGGGACTAGCGGGGGGTGAGACCCAGTACTTC. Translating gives CASSLAGLAGGETQYF.

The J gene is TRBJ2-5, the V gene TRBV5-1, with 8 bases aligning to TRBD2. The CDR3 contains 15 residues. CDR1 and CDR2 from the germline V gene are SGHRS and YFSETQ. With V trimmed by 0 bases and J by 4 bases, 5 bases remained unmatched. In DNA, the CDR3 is TGCGCCAGCAGCTTGGGTCAAGCGGGAGCAGAGACCCAGTACTTC. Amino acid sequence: CASSLGQAGAETQYF. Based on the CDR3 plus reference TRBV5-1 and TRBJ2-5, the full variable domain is KAGVTQTPRYLIKTRGQQVTLSCSPISGHRSVSWYQQTPGQGLQFLFEYFSETQRNKGNFPGRFSGRQFSNSRSEMNVSTLELGDSALYLCASSLGQAGAETQYFGPGTRLLVL.

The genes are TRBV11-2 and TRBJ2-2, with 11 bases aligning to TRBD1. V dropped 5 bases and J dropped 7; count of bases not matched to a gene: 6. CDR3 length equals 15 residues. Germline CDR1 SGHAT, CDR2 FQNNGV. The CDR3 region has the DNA TGTGCCAGCAGCCGAGGACAGGGGGCGATCGGGGAGCTGTTTTTT. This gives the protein CASSRGQGAIGELFF.

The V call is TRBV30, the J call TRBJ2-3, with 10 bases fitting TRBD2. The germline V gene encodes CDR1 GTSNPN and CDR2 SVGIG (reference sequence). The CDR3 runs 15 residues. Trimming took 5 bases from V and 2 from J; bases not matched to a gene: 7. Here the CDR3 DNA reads TGTGCCTGGTCGACCGGGACTAGCGCCACAGATACGCAGTATTTT. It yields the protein CAWSTGTSATDTQYF.

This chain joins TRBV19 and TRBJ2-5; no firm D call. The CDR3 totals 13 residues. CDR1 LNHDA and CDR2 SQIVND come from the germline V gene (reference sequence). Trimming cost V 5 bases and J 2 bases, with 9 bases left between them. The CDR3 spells CASSPDGQETQYF. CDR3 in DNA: TGTGCCAGTAGTCCTGACGGGCAAGAGACCCAGTACTTC.

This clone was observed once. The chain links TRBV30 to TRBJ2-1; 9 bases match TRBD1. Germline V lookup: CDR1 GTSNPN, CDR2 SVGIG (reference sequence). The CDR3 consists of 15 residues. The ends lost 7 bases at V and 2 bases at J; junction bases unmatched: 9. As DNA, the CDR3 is TGTGCCTCGCGACAGGGGGTCGGGACCTACAATGAGCAGTTCTTC. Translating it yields CASRQGVGTYNEQFF.

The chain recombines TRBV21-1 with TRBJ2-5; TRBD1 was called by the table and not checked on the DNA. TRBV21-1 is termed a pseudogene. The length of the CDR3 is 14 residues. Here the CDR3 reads CASSKVNRGETQYF. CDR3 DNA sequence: TGTGCCAGCAGCAAAGTAAACAGGGGAGAGACCCAGTACTTC.

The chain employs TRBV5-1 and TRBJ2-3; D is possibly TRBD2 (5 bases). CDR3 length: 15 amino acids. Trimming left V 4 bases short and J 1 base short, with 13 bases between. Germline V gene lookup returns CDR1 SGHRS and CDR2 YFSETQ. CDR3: CASSAERTRTDTQYF. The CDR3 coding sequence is TGCGCCAGCAGCGCCGAGCGGACTCGCACAGATACGCAGTATTTT.

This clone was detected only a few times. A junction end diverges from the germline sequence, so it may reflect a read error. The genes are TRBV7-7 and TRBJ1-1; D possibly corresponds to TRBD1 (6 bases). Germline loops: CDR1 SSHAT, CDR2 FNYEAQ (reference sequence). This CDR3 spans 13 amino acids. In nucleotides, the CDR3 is TGTGCTAGCAGCCCATTCGTGACAGGCGAAGCTTTCTTT. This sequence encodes CASSPFVTGEAFF.